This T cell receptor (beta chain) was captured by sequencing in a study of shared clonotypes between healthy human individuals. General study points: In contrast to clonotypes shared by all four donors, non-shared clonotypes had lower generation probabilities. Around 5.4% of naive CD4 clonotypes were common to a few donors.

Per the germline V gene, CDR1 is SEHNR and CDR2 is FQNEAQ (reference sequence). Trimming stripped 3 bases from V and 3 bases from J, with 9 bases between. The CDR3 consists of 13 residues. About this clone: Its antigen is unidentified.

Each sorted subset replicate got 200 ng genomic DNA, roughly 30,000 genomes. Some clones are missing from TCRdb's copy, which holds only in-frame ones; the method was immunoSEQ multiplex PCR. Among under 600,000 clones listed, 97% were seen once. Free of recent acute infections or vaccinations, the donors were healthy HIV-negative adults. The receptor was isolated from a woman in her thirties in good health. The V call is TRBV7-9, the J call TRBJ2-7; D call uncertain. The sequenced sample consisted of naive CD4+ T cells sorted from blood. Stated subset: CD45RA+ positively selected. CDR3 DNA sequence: TGTGCCAGCAGCTTGAGAAACAACTACGAGCAGTACTTC. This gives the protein CASSLRNNYEQYF.